This T cell receptor (beta chain) is drawn from a study of cytomegalovirus exposure and HLA in healthy donors. Amplification used 60 Vbeta primers and 13 Jbeta primers. How the authors handled the data: In a later analysis, the count reached 74 million or so unique TCR beta chains, with 8.5 million to 14 million shared. The repertoire was sequenced with immunoSEQ multiplex PCR; TCRdb's copy has only in-frame clones and lacks some. V and J calls plus clone size are reproduced from that table; the DNA served to infer D and trimming. The table lists approximately 210,000 clones. The CDR3 has 15 residues. Germline CDR1 and CDR2: SGDLS and YYNGEE. V was pared by 4 bases and J by 8 bases, with 21 bases between. Regarding the study as a whole: Prediction of most subjects' HLA-A and HLA-B alleles by TCR beta sequences was reportedly accurate. An ancestry cluster, one associated with Asian ancestry, reportedly showed fewer N-insertions than the approximately 660-donor mean in a later analysis. In vitro testing confirmed three CMV-associated chains as specific for CMV antigens.

Regarding this clone: Its antigen is still unknown.

This sequence originates from a woman aged 30 to 39 in good health and CMV-seropositive. Material for sequencing was PBMCs. V gene TRBV9 combines with J gene TRBJ1-2; D uncertain. The CDR3 DNA follows: TGTGCCAGCAGCTCCCATTTAGCGGGATTGAGCGGCTACACCTTC. Translating it yields CASSSHLAGLSGYTF.